This T cell receptor (beta chain) was identified during a study of blood T cell repertoires in COVID-19. The wider study: Sites across the United States, Italy and Spain contributed samples from acute and convalescent COVID-19. From T cells, B-cell-depleted T cells, or PBMCs came the material, which was cDNA or gDNA.

With 3 bases removed from V and 6 bases from J, the gap between germline ends came to 9 bases. The CDR3 sequence is 13 residues long. Germline lookup yields CDR1 LNHDA and CDR2 SQIVND (reference sequence). In the authors' workflow: Reference gene primer amplification yielded estimated nucleated cell counts. TCRdb's copy holds only in-frame clones and misses some; the assay was immunoSEQ multiplex PCR. V and J calls and clone size are as listed in that table; D and trimming were resolved from the DNA. In the table there are under 300,000 clones, around four fifths of which are singletons. This sequence was found in a woman aged 60-75 years with active or convalescent COVID-19. What was sequenced was peripheral blood. J is TRBJ1-5 and V is TRBV19; D may be TRBD1 (5 bases). The CDR3 region has the DNA TGTGCCAGTAGTATGCAGGGTGGTCAGCCCCAGCATTTT. This codes for CASSMQGGQPQHF.